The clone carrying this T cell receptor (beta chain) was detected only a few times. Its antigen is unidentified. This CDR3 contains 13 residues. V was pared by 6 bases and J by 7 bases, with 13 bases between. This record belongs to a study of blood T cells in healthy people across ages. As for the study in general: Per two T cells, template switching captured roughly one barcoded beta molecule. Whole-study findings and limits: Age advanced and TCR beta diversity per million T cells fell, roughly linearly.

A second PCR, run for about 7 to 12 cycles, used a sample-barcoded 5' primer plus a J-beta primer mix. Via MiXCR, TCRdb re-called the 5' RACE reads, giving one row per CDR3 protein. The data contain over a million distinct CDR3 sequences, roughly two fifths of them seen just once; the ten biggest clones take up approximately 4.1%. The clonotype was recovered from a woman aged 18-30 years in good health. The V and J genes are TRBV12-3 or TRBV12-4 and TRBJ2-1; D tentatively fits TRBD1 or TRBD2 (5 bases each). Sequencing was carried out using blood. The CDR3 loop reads CASRPGPANEQFF. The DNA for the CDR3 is TGTGCCAGCAGGCCGGGACCAGCTAATGAGCAGTTCTTC.